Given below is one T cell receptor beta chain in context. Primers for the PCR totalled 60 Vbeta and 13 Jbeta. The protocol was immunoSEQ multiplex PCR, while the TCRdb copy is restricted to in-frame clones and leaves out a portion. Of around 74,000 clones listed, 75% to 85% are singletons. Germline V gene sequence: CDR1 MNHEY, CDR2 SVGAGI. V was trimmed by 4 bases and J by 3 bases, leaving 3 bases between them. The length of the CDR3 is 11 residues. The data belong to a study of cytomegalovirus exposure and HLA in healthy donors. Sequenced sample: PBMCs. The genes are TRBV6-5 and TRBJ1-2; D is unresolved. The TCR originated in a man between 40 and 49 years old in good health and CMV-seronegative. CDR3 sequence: CASSSYYGYTF. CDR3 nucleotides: TGTGCCAGCAGTTCATACTATGGCTACACCTTC.